These T cell receptor beta chains were read from a single sample in a study of cytomegalovirus exposure and HLA in healthy donors. Sequencing used immunoSEQ multiplex PCR; TCRdb keeps in-frame clones, though not all of them. The sample includes under 200,000 clones, 65% to 70% seen only once; the top ten take less than 5%. The sample was PBMCs. The receptors derive from a woman between 18 and 30 years old in good health and CMV-seropositive. Both conserved end residues are part of each CDR3. A D gene is named only where the DNA matches it firmly. Only part of the rows carry a size: once, few, many, or a class if the clone is expanded.

clone_size	v_call	d_call	j_call	cdr3_nt	cdr3_aa
NA	TRBV7-7	NA	TRBJ1-1	TGTGCTAGCAGTACGGGTCCGAACACTGAAGCTTTCTTT	CASSTGPNTEAFF
once	TRBV7-9	NA	TRBJ2-1	TGTGCCAGCAGTCAGAACAATGAGCAGTTCTTC	CASSQNNEQFF
NA	TRBV6-5	TRBD1	TRBJ1-1	TGTGCCAGCAGTTACACACGACAGGGGAGCACTGAAGCTTTCTTT	CASSYTRQGSTEAFF
NA	TRBV27	TRBD1	TRBJ1-5	TGTGCCAGCAGTACTCAGGGGGCGGGTCAGCCCCAGCATTTT	CASSTQGAGQPQHF
once	TRBV2	NA	TRBJ2-4	TGTGCCAGCAACCACGCGGGGACCTTAGCCAAAAACATTCAGTACTTC	CASNHAGTLAKNIQYF
NA	TRBV19	TRBD1	TRBJ1-2	TGTGCCAGTGGCAGGGGGACTGACTATGGCTACACCTTC	CASGRGTDYGYTF
NA	TRBV6-5	TRBD1	TRBJ2-1	TGTGCCAGCAGTTACGAAGGGACAGGTTACAATGAGCAGTTCTTC	CASSYEGTGYNEQFF
NA	TRBV6-5	NA	TRBJ1-1	TGTGCCAGCAGTTCCCCTTACGGGGTAGATAGCACTGAAGCTTTCTTT	CASSSPYGVDSTEAFF
few	TRBV6-1	NA	TRBJ2-1	TGTGCCAGCACCTCTAGCCACGGAGACTACAATGAGCAGTTCTTC	CASTSSHGDYNEQFF
NA	TRBV6-5	NA	TRBJ1-1	TGTGCCAGCAGTTGGGGGGGGCCGCGGGGCACTGAAGCTTTCTTT	CASSWGGPRGTEAFF
NA	TRBV28	NA	TRBJ1-4	TGTGCCAGCAGTTCACGGGGGGGAACTAATGAAAAACTGTTTTTT	CASSSRGGTNEKLFF
once	TRBV4-2	NA	TRBJ2-3	TGTGCCAGCAGCCAAGGGTTCGGGGGCACAGATACGCAGTATTTT	CASSQGFGGTDTQYF
NA	TRBV6-1	TRBD1	TRBJ1-1	TGTGCCAGCAGTGATAGGGACAGGGCAAACACTGAAGCTTTCTTT	CASSDRDRANTEAFF
NA	TRBV4-3	NA	TRBJ1-1	TGCGCCAGCAGCCAAGATGGTATAGGAAACAGGGCCTTCACTGAAGCTTTCTTT	CASSQDGIGNRAFTEAFF
NA	TRBV19	NA	TRBJ2-1	TGTGCCACCAGGGGGGTGGTCCTAAGGGAGAATGAGCAGTTCTTC	CATRGVVLRENEQFF
NA	TRBV28	TRBD1	TRBJ1-2	TGTGCCAGCAGTGCCGGGACAGGGGCCTATGGCTACACCTTC	CASSAGTGAYGYTF
few	TRBV9	NA	TRBJ2-3	TGTGCCAGCAGCGTCGGTAGCTTAGATACGCAGTATTTT	CASSVGSLDTQYF
NA	TRBV5-1	NA	TRBJ1-1	TGCGCCAGCAGCTTCGCAGGGGTAGCTGAAGCTTTCTTT	CASSFAGVAEAFF
NA	TRBV30	NA	TRBJ1-2	TGTGCCTGGAGTTTAGCGGCTAACTATGGCTACACCTTC	CAWSLAANYGYTF
NA	TRBV19	NA	TRBJ1-3	TGTGCCAGTAGTATCAGCGATCAATCTGGAAACACCATATATTTT	CASSISDQSGNTIYF
NA	TRBV30	TRBD1	TRBJ2-5	TGTGCCTGGACGTCGGGGGACAGGGGATATGGAGAGACCCAGTACTTC	CAWTSGDRGYGETQYF
NA	TRBV6-5	NA	TRBJ1-1	TGTGCCAGCAGTTACTCGGTCAGGGCCTACACTGAAGCTTTCTTT	CASSYSVRAYTEAFF
NA	TRBV19	NA	TRBJ1-1	TGTGCCAGTAGTAAGGCCCCTGAGACAGGACTCACTGAAGCTTTCTTT	CASSKAPETGLTEAFF
NA	TRBV19	TRBD2	TRBJ2-1	TGTGCCAGTAGTATAGGAGCTAGCGGATCCTACAATGAGCAGTTCTTC	CASSIGASGSYNEQFF
NA	TRBV7-9	NA	TRBJ1-2	TGTGCCAGCAGCTTAGATGGGGGCCTACCTCTCATGGGCTACACCTTC	CASSLDGGLPLMGYTF
NA	TRBV28	NA	TRBJ1-2	TGTGCCAGCAGTTTCCAGGGTTATGGCTACACCTTC	CASSFQGYGYTF
few	TRBV11-1	TRBD2	TRBJ2-7	TGTGCCAGCAGCTTAGGTTTTACTAGCGGGAGCTTACGATCCTACGAGCAGTACTTC	CASSLGFTSGSLRSYEQYF
NA	TRBV6-5	TRBD1	TRBJ1-5	TGTGCCAGCAGACAGGGGGTCTCGGGCAATCAGCCCCAGCATTTT	CASRQGVSGNQPQHF
NA	TRBV5-6	TRBD2	TRBJ2-1	TGTGCCAGCAGCTTGGGCGGGACTACCTCTCCGGGGCAGTTCTTC	CASSLGGTTSPGQFF
once	TRBV5-1	TRBD2	TRBJ2-1	TGCGCCAGCAGCTTGAACGACCCTAGCGGGAGAAACACAAATGAGCAGTTCTTC	CASSLNDPSGRNTNEQFF
few	TRBV30	TRBD1	TRBJ2-7	TGTGCCTGGAGTCCCCGGGACAGGGGGCTTATGGGGCAGTACTTC	CAWSPRDRGLMGQYF
NA	TRBV27	NA	TRBJ1-3	TGTGCCAGCCGATTTCAGGGGGGAAACACCATATATTTT	CASRFQGGNTIYF
NA	TRBV30	TRBD1	TRBJ2-2	TGTGCCTGGAGTGTAGGACAGGGGTACACCGGGGAGCTGTTTTTT	CAWSVGQGYTGELFF
NA	TRBV6-1	TRBD2	TRBJ2-5	TGTGCCAGCAGTCCGACCGGGACTAGCTTAGAGACCCAGTACTTC	CASSPTGTSLETQYF
few	TRBV10-3	NA	TRBJ1-5	TGTGCCATCAGTGAGGGACAGAACAATCAGCCCCAGCATTTT	CAISEGQNNQPQHF
once	TRBV28	NA	TRBJ1-2	TGTGCCAGCAGTACACCCGACAGTAACTATGGCTACACCTTC	CASSTPDSNYGYTF
NA	TRBV7-3	TRBD2	TRBJ2-5	TGTGCCAGCTCCGGACTAGACGGGGAGACCCAGTACTTC	CASSGLDGETQYF
NA	TRBV29-1	NA	TRBJ1-1	TGCAGCGTTGGGGGGCGGATGAACACTGAAGCTTTCTTT	CSVGGRMNTEAFF
NA	TRBV14	TRBD1	TRBJ1-1	TGTGCCAGCAGCCCGGACAGGGGGGACATGAACACTGAAGCTTTCTTT	CASSPDRGDMNTEAFF
NA	TRBV27	NA	TRBJ1-1	TGTGCCAGCAGTTTGTTAGTGAACACTGAAGCTTTCTTT	CASSLLVNTEAFF
once	TRBV15	TRBD1	TRBJ1-1	TGTGCCACCAGCAGAACTACCCCGGGACAGGGTTCAAACACTGAAGCTTTCTTT	CATSRTTPGQGSNTEAFF
NA	TRBV6-5	TRBD1	TRBJ1-2	TGTGCCAGCAGTTACACTCCAGGGGGGTTC	CASSYTPGGF
NA	TRBV28	TRBD2	TRBJ2-7	TGTGCCAGCAGCTTAGCGGGGCGCTACGAGCAGTACTTC	CASSLAGRYEQYF
NA	TRBV7-2	NA	TRBJ1-4	TGTGCCAGCAGCCAAAGGGGGACAACTAATGAAAAACTGTTTTTT	CASSQRGTTNEKLFF
few	TRBV28	TRBD1	TRBJ2-7	TGTGCCAGCAGGGGGACAGGGGACTCCTACGAGCAGTACTTC	CASRGTGDSYEQYF
NA	TRBV23-1	NA	TRBJ2-7	TGCGCCAGCAGTCATCGGTTGCGCGAGCAGTACTTC	CASSHRLREQYF
NA	TRBV7-9	NA	TRBJ1-1	TGTGCCAGCACCGTAAGAGGAGGGGCTAACACTGAAGCTTTCTTT	CASTVRGGANTEAFF
NA	TRBV11-3	NA	TRBJ2-1	TGTGCCAGCAGCTTAGCCCCAGCGGAGCCTGTCAATGAGCAGTTCTTC	CASSLAPAEPVNEQFF
NA	TRBV5-1	TRBD1	TRBJ2-6	TGCGCCAGCAGCCCGCGACAGGGCGTCTACTCTGGGGCCAACGTCCTGACTTTC	CASSPRQGVYSGANVLTF
few	TRBV25-1	TRBD2	TRBJ2-1	TGTGCCAGATCACTAGCGGGAATGAATGAGCAGTTCTTC	CARSLAGMNEQFF
few	TRBV6-1	TRBD2	TRBJ2-1	TGTGCCAGCAGTGAACCAGCGGGAGGCCTTAATGAGCAGTTCTTC	CASSEPAGGLNEQFF
NA	TRBV11-2	TRBD1	TRBJ2-7	TGTGCCAGCACCTATGGACAGGGATCCTACGAGCAGTACTTC	CASTYGQGSYEQYF
NA	TRBV18	NA	TRBJ2-1	TGTGCCAGCTCACCAAACCAGGTCTCGGGGAAAAATGAGCAGTTCTTC	CASSPNQVSGKNEQFF
NA	TRBV4-3	TRBD1	TRBJ1-2	TGCGCCAGCAGCCAAGATATGACAGGGGGCAACTATGGCTACACCTTC	CASSQDMTGGNYGYTF
NA	TRBV5-4	NA	TRBJ2-1	TGTGCCAGCAGCCTAAGCGGAGCTTCCTACAATGAGCAGTTCTTC	CASSLSGASYNEQFF
NA	TRBV6-6	NA	TRBJ2-7	TGTGCCAGCAGCCCCTATCGCGGCCTGTCCTACGAGCAGTACTTC	CASSPYRGLSYEQYF
few	TRBV4-2	NA	TRBJ1-5	TGTGCCAGCAGCCAAACTACAGGTTCCAATCAGCCCCAGCATTTT	CASSQTTGSNQPQHF
NA	TRBV9	TRBD1	TRBJ2-7	TGTGCCAGCAGCCCGAAGACAGGGGGCGAAAGAATAGTACCCTACGAGCAGTACTTC	CASSPKTGGERIVPYEQYF
few	TRBV4-1	TRBD1	TRBJ1-4	TGCGCCAGCAGCCAAGGCCGATCCGACAGGGGTGGGACTAATGAAAAACTGTTTTTT	CASSQGRSDRGGTNEKLFF